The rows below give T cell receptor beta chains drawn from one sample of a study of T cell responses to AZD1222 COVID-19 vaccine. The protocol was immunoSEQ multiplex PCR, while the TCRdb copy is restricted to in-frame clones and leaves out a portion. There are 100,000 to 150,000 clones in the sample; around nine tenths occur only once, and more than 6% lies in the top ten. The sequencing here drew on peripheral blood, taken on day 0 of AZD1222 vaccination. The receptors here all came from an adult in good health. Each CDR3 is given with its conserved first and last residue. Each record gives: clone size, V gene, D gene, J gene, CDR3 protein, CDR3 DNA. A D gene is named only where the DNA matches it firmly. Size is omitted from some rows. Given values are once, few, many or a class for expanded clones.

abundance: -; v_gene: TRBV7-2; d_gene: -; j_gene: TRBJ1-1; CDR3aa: CASSLDLRRTEAFF; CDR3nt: TGTGCCAGCAGCTTAGACCTCCGGAGGACTGAAGCTTTCTTT
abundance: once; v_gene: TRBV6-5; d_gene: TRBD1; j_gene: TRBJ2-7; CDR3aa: CATLTGTDSSGEQYF; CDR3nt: TGTGCCACTTTAACCGGGACAGACTCTTCGGGGGAGCAGTACTTC
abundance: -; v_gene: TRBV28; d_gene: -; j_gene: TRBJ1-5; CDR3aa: CASSYGQISNQPQHF; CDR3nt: TGTGCCAGCAGCTACGGACAAATTAGCAATCAGCCCCAGCATTTT
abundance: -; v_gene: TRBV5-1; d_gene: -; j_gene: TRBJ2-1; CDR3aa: CASSSSSGYNEQFF; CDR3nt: TGCGCCAGCAGTTCGTCGAGTGGCTACAATGAGCAGTTCTTC
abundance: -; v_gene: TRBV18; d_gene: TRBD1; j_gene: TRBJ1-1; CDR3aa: CASSPFTGDTEAFF; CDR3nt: TGTGCCAGCTCACCCTTCACAGGGGACACTGAAGCTTTCTTT
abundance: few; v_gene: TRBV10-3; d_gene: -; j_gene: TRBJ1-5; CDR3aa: CAISDTDQPQHF; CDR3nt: TGTGCCATCAGTGATACAGATCAGCCCCAGCATTTT
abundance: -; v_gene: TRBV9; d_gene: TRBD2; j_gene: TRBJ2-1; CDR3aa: CASSVETSGVHREQFF; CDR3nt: TGTGCCAGCAGCGTAGAAACTAGCGGTGTACACCGTGAGCAGTTCTTC
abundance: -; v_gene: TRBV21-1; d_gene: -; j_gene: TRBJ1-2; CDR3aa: CASSKVTGHYGYTF; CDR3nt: TGTGCCAGCAGCAAAGTTACAGGCCACTATGGCTACACCTTC
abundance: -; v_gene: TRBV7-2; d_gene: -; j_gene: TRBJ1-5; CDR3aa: CASSLGNQPQHF; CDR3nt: TGTGCCAGCAGCTTAGGTAATCAGCCCCAGCATTTT
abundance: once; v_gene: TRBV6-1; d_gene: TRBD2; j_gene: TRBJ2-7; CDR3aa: CASSAGSAGVAYEQYF; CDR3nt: TGTGCCAGCAGTGCGGGATCAGCGGGAGTGGCCTACGAGCAGTACTTC
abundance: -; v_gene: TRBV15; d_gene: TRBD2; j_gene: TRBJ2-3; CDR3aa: CATSTGLAGPSTDTQYF; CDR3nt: TGTGCCACCAGCACCGGACTAGCGGGCCCTAGCACAGATACGCAGTATTTT
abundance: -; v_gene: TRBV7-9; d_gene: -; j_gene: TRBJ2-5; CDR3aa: CASSFIQETQYF; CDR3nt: TGTGCCAGCAGCTTCATACAAGAGACCCAGTACTTC
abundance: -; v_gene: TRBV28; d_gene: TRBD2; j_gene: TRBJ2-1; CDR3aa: CASSLGGGSYNEQFF; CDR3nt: TGTGCCAGCAGTTTAGGCGGGGGCTCCTACAATGAGCAGTTCTTC
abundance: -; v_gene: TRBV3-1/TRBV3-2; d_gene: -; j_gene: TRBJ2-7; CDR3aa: CASSQGGARGSYEQYF; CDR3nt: TGTGCCAGCAGCCAAGGAGGAGCCCGCGGCTCCTACGAGCAGTACTTC
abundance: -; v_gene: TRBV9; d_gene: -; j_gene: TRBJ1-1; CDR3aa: CASSDGGSTEAFF; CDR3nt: TGTGCCAGCAGCGACGGGGGTAGTACTGAAGCTTTCTTT
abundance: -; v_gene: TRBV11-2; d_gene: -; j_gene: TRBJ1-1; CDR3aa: CASSLDIGTEAFF; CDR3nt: TGTGCCAGCAGCTTAGATATCGGCACTGAAGCTTTCTTT
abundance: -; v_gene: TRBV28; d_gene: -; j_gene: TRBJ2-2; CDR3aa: CASSFLAENTGELFF; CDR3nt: TGTGCCAGCAGTTTTCTAGCTGAGAACACCGGGGAGCTGTTTTTT
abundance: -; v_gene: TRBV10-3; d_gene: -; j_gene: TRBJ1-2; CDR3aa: CAISEAPGTHNGYTF; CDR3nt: TGTGCCATCAGTGAGGCACCCGGGACGCATAATGGCTACACCTTC
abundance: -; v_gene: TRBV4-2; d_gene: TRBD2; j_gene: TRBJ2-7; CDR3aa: CASSQARGAGGEEQYF; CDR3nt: TGTGCCAGCAGCCAGGCTCGGGGAGCGGGAGGAGAAGAGCAGTACTTC
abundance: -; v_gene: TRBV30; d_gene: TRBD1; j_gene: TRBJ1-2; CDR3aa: CAWSVQGGTGYTF; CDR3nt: TGTGCCTGGAGTGTACAGGGGGGAACTGGCTACACCTTC
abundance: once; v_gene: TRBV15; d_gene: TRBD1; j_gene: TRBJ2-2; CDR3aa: CATSRDIPSGGFGELFF; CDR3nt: TGTGCCACCAGCAGGGATATCCCCTCAGGGGGCTTCGGGGAGCTGTTTTTT
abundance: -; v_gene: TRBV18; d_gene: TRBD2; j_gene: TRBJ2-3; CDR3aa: CASSLRAAGGGPDTQYF; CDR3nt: TGTGCCAGCTCACTTAGGGCAGCGGGAGGAGGGCCAGATACGCAGTATTTT
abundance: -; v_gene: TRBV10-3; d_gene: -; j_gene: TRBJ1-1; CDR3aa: CAISDRRSRIGNTEAFF; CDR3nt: TGTGCCATCAGTGATCGACGGAGCCGTATAGGGAACACTGAAGCTTTCTTT
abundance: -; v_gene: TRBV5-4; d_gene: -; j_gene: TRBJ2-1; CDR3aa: CASSLGGAPEQFF; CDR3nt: TGTGCCAGCAGCTTGGGAGGTGCGCCTGAGCAGTTCTTC